This TCR beta chain stems from a study of PD-L1 blockade in urothelial cancer. Looking at the study overall: T cells were recovered from blood samples at a median of roughly 150,000.

Data came from immunoSEQ multiplex PCR; TCRdb stores just in-frame clones and leaves some out. The sample contains about 43,000 clones, 80% to 90% of which appear only once. The CDR3 has 13 amino acids. Trimming took 0 bases from V and 4 from J, leaving 5 bases between them. Germline V gene data show CDR1 as LNHNV and CDR2 as YYDKDF (reference sequence). Points on this clone: Different DNA sequences within this sample yield the same CDR3.

As for time point: peripheral blood 6 weeks after treatment start. This sample comprised PBMCs, obtained around atezolizumab (anti-PD-L1) treatment. The chain links TRBV15 to TRBJ2-3; D ambiguous. The clonotype originates from a man aged 55 to 70 with urothelial cancer. The CDR3 region is CATSRDPADTQYF. In nucleotides, the CDR3 is TGTGCCACCAGCAGAGATCCGGCAGATACGCAGTATTTT.